Listed here is a single T cell receptor (beta chain). Antigen unknown. The data were taken from a study of T cells in localized non-small cell lung cancer. The CDR3 is 15 residues long. Germline V lookup: CDR1 SGHVS, CDR2 FNYEAQ. V gave up 4 bases and J gave up 14 bases, with 21 bases separating them. This table comes from immunoSEQ multiplex PCR, and its TCRdb copy is limited to in-frame clones, with some not included. The table has fewer than 20,000 clones, 70% to 90% seen once; the top ten hold under 35%. Study-wide points: Only one tumor region went through sequencing, so heterogeneity may still be there. Across samples, adjacent lung featured a median roughly 60 of the top 100 tumor clones. The highest T cell clonality was in uninvolved adjacent lung, above tumor.

V is TRBV7-6 and J is TRBJ1-6, with TRBD1 as a possible D gene (5 bases). The origin of this receptor is a female donor older than 55 with stage III squamous cell lung carcinoma. The input for sequencing was peripheral blood, taken before any cancer treatment. CDR3 coding DNA: TGTGCCAGCAGCTCTCGAGACGAGGGAGGGGAGGCCCTCCACTTT. Residues: CASSSRDEGGEALHF. The variable domain in full, with the rest retrieved from reference TRBV7-6 and TRBJ1-6, is GAGVSQSPRYKVTKRGQDVALRCDPISGHVSLYWYRQALGQGPEFLTYFNYEAQQDKSGLPNDRFSAERPEGSISTLTIQRTEQRDSAMYRCASSSRDEGGEALHFGNGTRLTVT.